The 23 T cell receptor beta chains below were found in one sample sequenced in a study of tumor-infiltrating lymphocytes in primary liver carcinoma. The roughly 19-32 mg bulk tissue piece was not sorted before simultaneous RNA and DNA extraction. TCR beta cDNA was prepared out of roughly 450 ng total RNA by means of a constant-region primer. Slightly modified ARM-PCR served as the procedure for the TCR beta libraries. These libraries came from three rounds of nested multiplex PCR. Two initial PCR rounds of about 10 cycles each paired TRBV1-TRBV30 forward primers with a C-beta reverse primer. MiXCR, run by TCRdb on the multiplex PCR reads, gives a single entry per CDR3 protein. Of around 80,000 distinct CDR3 sequences in the sample, 65% to 75% are singletons; the top ten hold more than 25%. Sequencing was carried out using tumor-adjacent normal liver tissue. The receptor set was obtained from a man aged 40-55 years with primary liver carcinoma and hepatitis B virus infection.

Details on this clonotype: Just one base apart from a much larger clone, this may be a read error. The rearrangement joins TRBV11-2 to TRBJ1-1, with TRBD1 as a possible D gene (6 bases). The germline V and J ends were trimmed by 1 base and 5 bases, with 14 bases remaining between them. The CDR3 length is 15 residues. In germline, CDR1 is SGHAT, CDR2 FQNNGV. The CDR3, as DNA: TGTGCCAGCAGCTTAGGAGCCGGGGGGCGTACTGAAGCTTTCTTT. Protein product: CASSLGAGGRTEAFF.

As for this clonotype: Compared with germline, one end of the junction differs, possibly owing to a read error. V and J are TRBV11-2 and TRBJ2-1; D remains ambiguous. This CDR3 spans 14 amino acids. The germline V gene encodes CDR1 SGHAT and CDR2 FQNNGV. CDR3 sequence (DNA): TGTGCCATCAGCATATACCGGCTAGTTAGTGAGCATTTTTTC. Protein sequence: CAISIYRLVSEHFF.

There are a few counts of this clonotype. The CDR3 DNA follows: TGCGCCAGCAGCCAACATAGGGCGATTTATGAAAAACTGTTTTTT. Protein: CASSQHRAIYEKLFF. This chain joins TRBV4-1 and TRBJ1-4; D gene ambiguous. The CDR3 totals 15 residues. Trimming cost V 2 bases and J 6 bases, with 13 bases left between them. CDR1 MGHRA and CDR2 YSYEKL come from the germline V gene.

In this sample, this clonotype turned up once. The J gene is TRBJ2-2, the V gene TRBV5-1; 14 positions match TRBD2. V shed 4 bases and J 8 bases; nucleotides not matched to a gene: 7. The CDR3 has 16 amino acids. Per germline, CDR1 SGHRS and CDR2 YFSETQ. Here the CDR3 reads CASSPGLAGVDGELFF. For the CDR3, the DNA is TGCGCCAGCAGCCCGGGACTAGCGGGAGTAGATGGGGAGCTGTTTTTT.

The genes are TRBV2 and TRBJ2-1; D possibly corresponds to TRBD2 (5 bases). The V end was cut by 10 bases, the J end by 8 bases, with 18 bases between. In germline, CDR1 is SNHLY, CDR2 FYNNEI. CDR3 length: 13 amino acids. In DNA, the CDR3 is TGTGCCACCCGCCGGGTCCTCGGGGATGAGCAGTTCTTC. It encodes CATRRVLGDEQFF.

Details on this clonotype: One junction end disagrees with the germline gene, perhaps due to a read error. The chain recombines TRBV5-1 with TRBJ2-2; TRBD1 might be the D (5 bases). Germline CDR1 SGHRS, CDR2 YFSETQ. The length of the CDR3 is 16 residues. The chain's CDR3 is CASSVGQGSGTWELFF. The DNA for the CDR3 is TGCGCCAGCAGTGTCGGCCAGGGTAGTGGCACCTGGGAGCTGTTTTTT. Supplemented by reference TRBV5-1 and TRBJ2-2, the full variable domain reads KAGVTQTPRYLIKTRGQQVTLSCSPISGHRSVSWYQQTPGQGLQFLFEYFSETQRNKGNFPGRFSGRQFSNSRSEMNVSTLELGDSALYLCASSVGQGSGTWELFFGEGSRLTVL.

The chain joins TRBV6-5 to TRBJ2-1; TRBD2 matches at 9 bases. The CDR3 is made up of 15 amino acids. The junction had 2 bases not matched to a gene; V was cut back by 1 base and J by 4 bases. Germline CDR1 is MNHEY and CDR2 is SVGAGI. CDR3 nucleotides: TGTGCCAGCAGTTACTGGACTAGCGATTACAATGAGCAGTTCTTC. Translation gives CASSYWTSDYNEQFF.

About this clonotype: A much larger clone lies a single base off, so this may be a read error. The chain is built from TRBV11-2 and TRBJ2-5; D gene uncertain. The ends were cut back, 1 base at V and 5 bases at J, with 20 bases in the middle. The CDR3 consists of 17 residues. CDR1 is SGHAT and CDR2 is FQNNGV in the germline V gene. DNA of the CDR3: TGTGCCAGCAGCTTAGTTAGCCAGGAGTTATTCCATGAGACCCAGTACTTC. Its translation is CASSLVSQELFHETQYF.

This clonotype has a count of ten or more. V and J are TRBV29-1 and TRBJ2-2; 8 nucleotides align to TRBD2. This CDR3 is 13 amino acids long. Germline CDR1 is SQVTM and CDR2 is ANQGSEA. The ends lost 4 bases at V and 4 bases at J; junction bases unmatched: 2. The CDR3 sequence is CSVGLASTGELFF. CDR3 sequence (DNA): TGCAGCGTTGGACTAGCGAGCACCGGGGAGCTGTTTTTT.

This clonotype was recorded many times. The junction does not match germline at one end; this may be a read error. The rearrangement links TRBV4-3 to TRBJ2-7; D unclear. The germline V gene has CDR1 LGHNA and CDR2 YSLEER. The CDR3 sequence is 13 residues long. CDR3 in amino acids: CASSQDLPYELYF. The CDR3 DNA follows: TGCGCCAGCAGCCAAGATCTGCCCTACGAGCTGTACTTC.

For this clonotype: Germline and junction disagree at one end, which may indicate a read error. The chain recombines TRBV6-2 or TRBV6-3 with TRBJ2-1; the D is unclear. This CDR3 is 15 amino acids long. The germline V gene encodes CDR1 MNHEY and CDR2 SVGEGT. The CDR3 here is CASSYDGPALNKQFF. In DNA form, the CDR3 reads TGTGCCAGCAGTTACGATGGACCCGCACTCAATAAGCAGTTCTTC.

Regarding this clonotype: A read error is likely, as this CDR3 ends without the conserved phenylalanine or tryptophan. CDR3 nucleotide sequence: TGCAGCGCCTGCAGGGTGGGCACAGATACGCAGTATTCT. Translating it yields CSACRVGTDTQYS. The chain employs TRBV29-1 and TRBJ2-3, with D perhaps TRBD1 (5 bases). The CDR3 has 13 amino acids. Per the germline V gene, CDR1 is SQVTM and CDR2 is ANQGSEA. The germline V and J ends were trimmed by 7 bases and 1 base, with 12 bases remaining between them.

This clonotype was seen only once. Relative to the germline gene, one junction end is altered; a read error may explain this. V and J are TRBV4-1 and TRBJ2-1; D unclear. The germline V gene encodes CDR1 MGHRA and CDR2 YSYEKL. This CDR3 has 17 amino acids. CDR3 region: CASSQGSAESAYNEQFF. The DNA of the CDR3 is TGCGCAAGCAGCCAAGGATCCGCAGAGTCGGCCTACAATGAGCAGTTCTTC.

The V and J genes are TRBV6-6 and TRBJ2-3; D is unclear. CDR3 length equals 15 residues. V was pared by 6 bases and J by 3 bases, with 16 bases between. Germline V gene sequence: CDR1 MNHNY, CDR2 SVGAGI (reference sequence). CDR3 amino acids: CASSIYRENTDTQYF. The CDR3 region has the DNA TGTGCCAGCAGCATATATAGGGAAAATACAGATACGCAGTATTTT.

Concerning this clonotype: The junction departs from the called germline gene at one end, perhaps through a read error. The gene calls are TRBV11-2 and TRBJ2-5; no clear D. Germline V lookup: CDR1 SGHAT, CDR2 FQNNGV. The CDR3 sequence is 13 residues long. CDR3: CASGYNIQESQYF. Here the CDR3 DNA reads TGTGCCAGCGGCTACAATATACAAGAGTCCCAGTACTTC.

The chain combines TRBV4-1 with TRBJ2-2; D might be TRBD2 (6 bases). With 4 bases removed from V and 3 bases from J, the gap between germline ends came to 30 bases. The CDR3 length is 21 residues. Per germline, CDR1 MGHRA and CDR2 YSYEKL. The CDR3 DNA follows: TGCGCCAGCAGCCGAGAGGGGACTTTAACGGTCCGAGTGGGAGACACCGGGGAGCTGTTTTTT. Its protein product is CASSREGTLTVRVGDTGELFF.

This clonotype appeared many times. This chain joins TRBV6-2 or TRBV6-3 and TRBJ1-5, with 7 positions matching TRBD1. This CDR3 spans 17 amino acids. J was trimmed by 6 bases and V by 2 bases; bases with no gene match: 13. Germline-derived CDR1 and CDR2 are MNHEY and SVGEGT. CDR3 loop: CASSYSPRGAITQPQHF. DNA of the CDR3: TGTGCCAGCAGTTACAGCCCCAGGGGGGCAATAACTCAGCCCCAGCATTTT.

This clonotype showed up just once. A read error may produce the germline difference seen at one junction end. The V call is TRBV10-3, the J call TRBJ2-1; tentatively, D is TRBD1 (5 bases). The germline V gene encodes CDR1 ENHRY and CDR2 SYGVKD. The CDR3 totals 17 residues. CDR3: CAISGATAAISYNERFF. Here the CDR3 DNA reads TGTGCCATCAGTGGTGCGACAGCAGCAATCTCCTACAATGAGCGGTTCTTC.

With regard to this clonotype: One end of the junction varies from germline; a read error may be responsible. The chain uses TRBV4-2 and TRBJ2-5; the match to TRBD1 covers 8 bases. Per germline, CDR1 LGHNA and CDR2 YNFKEQ. There are 15 residues in the CDR3. CDR3 region: CTSSQGTGGFETQYF. CDR3 sequence (DNA): TGTACCAGCAGCCAAGGTACAGGGGGGTTTGAGACCCAGTACTTC.

To note about this clonotype: This clone may be a read error of a much larger clone one base away. The J gene is TRBJ2-7, the V gene TRBV11-1, with 7 positions matching TRBD1. CDR3 size: 14 residues. Germline loops: CDR1 SGHAT, CDR2 FQDESV (reference sequence). CDR3 nucleotide sequence: TGTGCCAGCAGCGACCTAGAAGGGACAGACGAGCATTACTTC. It translates to CASSDLEGTDEHYF.

About this clonotype itself: The germline gene is not matched at one end of the junction; a read error may be the cause. CDR3 DNA: TGTACCAGCAGCCCTGGGGACAATCAGCCCCAGCATTTT. This gives the protein CTSSPGDNQPQHF. The chain combines TRBV6-2 or TRBV6-3 with TRBJ1-5; no reliable D call. The germline CDR1 and CDR2 sequences are MNHEY and SVGEGT. The CDR3 length is 13 residues.

This clonotype was observed many times. This chain joins TRBV28 and TRBJ2-7, with a tentative D call TRBD2 (6 bases). Germline values: CDR1 MDHEN, CDR2 SYDVKM. V lost 3 bases and J 6 bases, leaving 6 bases between the germline ends. The CDR3 is made up of 11 amino acids. CDR3 DNA sequence: TGTGCCAGCAGTTTGGGGGGCGAGCAGTACTTC. Protein product: CASSLGGEQYF.

On this clonotype itself: Just one base apart from a much larger clone, this may be a read error. The rearrangement joins TRBV5-8 to TRBJ1-1, with D maybe TRBD1 (5 bases). CDR1 and CDR2 (germline): SGHTS, YDEGEE. This CDR3 contains 14 residues. V dropped 4 bases and J dropped 4 bases, with 14 bases sitting between them. The CDR3 nucleotides read TGTGCCAGCAGCCTACCGACAGAGAGCACTGAAGCTTTCTTT. Translation: CASSLPTESTEAFF.